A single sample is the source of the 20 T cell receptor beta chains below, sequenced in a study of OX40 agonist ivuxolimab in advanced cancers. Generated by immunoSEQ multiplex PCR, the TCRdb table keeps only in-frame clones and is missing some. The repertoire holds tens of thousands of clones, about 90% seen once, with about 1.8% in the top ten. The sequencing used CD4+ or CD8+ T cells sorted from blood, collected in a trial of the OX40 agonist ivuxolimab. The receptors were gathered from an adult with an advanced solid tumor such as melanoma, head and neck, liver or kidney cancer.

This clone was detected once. The CDR3 loop is CASSLTYEQYF. CDR3 DNA: TGTGCCAGCAGCCTTACCTACGAGCAGTACTTC. V is TRBV2 and J is TRBJ2-7; D is unclear. Between the trimmed V and J ends, which lost 6 bases and 2 bases, there was a span of 5 bases. Germline CDR1 and CDR2: SNHLY and FYNNEI. The CDR3 is 11 residues long.

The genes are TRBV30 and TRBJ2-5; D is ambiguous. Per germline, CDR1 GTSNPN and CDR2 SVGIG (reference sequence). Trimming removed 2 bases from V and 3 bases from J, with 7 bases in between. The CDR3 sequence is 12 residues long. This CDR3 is CAWSRVEETQYF. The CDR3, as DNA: TGTGCCTGGAGTAGGGTGGAAGAGACCCAGTACTTC.

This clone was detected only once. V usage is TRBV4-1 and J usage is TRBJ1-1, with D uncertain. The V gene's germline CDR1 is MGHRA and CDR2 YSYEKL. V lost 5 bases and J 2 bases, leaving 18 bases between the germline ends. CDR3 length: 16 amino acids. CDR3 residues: CASSARANPANTEAFF. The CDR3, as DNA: TGCGCCAGCAGCGCCCGGGCTAATCCGGCCAACACTGAAGCTTTCTTT.

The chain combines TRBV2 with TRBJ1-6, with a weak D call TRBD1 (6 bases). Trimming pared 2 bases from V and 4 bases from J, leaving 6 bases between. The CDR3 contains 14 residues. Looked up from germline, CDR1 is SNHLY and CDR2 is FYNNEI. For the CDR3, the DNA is TGTGCCAGCAGTGAAAGGGGGTATAATTCACCCCTCCACTTT. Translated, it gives CASSERGYNSPLHF.

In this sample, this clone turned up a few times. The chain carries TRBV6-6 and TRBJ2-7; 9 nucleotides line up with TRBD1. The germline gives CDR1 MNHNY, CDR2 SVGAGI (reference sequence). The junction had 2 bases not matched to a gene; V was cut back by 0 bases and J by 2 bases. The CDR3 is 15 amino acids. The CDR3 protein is CASSYSDRGPYEQYF. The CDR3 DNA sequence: TGTGCCAGCAGTTACTCGGACAGGGGCCCCTACGAGCAGTACTTC.

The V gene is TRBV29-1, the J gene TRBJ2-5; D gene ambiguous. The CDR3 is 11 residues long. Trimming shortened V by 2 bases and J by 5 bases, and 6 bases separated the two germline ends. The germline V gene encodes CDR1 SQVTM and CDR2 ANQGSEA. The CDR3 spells CSVELGETQYF. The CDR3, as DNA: TGCAGCGTTGAACTTGGCGAGACCCAGTACTTC.

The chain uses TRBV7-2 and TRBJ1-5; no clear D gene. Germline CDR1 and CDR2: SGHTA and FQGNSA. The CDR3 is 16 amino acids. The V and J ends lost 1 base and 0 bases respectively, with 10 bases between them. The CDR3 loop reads CASSLEARLSNQPQHF. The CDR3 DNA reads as TGTGCCAGCAGCTTAGAGGCCAGACTTAGCAATCAGCCCCAGCATTTT.

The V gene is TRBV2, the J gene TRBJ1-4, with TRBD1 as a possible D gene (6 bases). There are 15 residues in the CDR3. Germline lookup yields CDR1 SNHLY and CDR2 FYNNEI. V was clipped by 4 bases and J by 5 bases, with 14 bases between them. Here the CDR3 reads CASSVRGGVNEKLFF. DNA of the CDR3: TGTGCCAGCAGTGTCCGTGGGGGCGTGAATGAAAAACTGTTTTTT.

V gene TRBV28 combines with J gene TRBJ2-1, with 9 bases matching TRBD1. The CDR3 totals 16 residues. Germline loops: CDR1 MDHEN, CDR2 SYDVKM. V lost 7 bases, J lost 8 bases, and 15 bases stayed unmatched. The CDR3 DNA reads TGTGCCAGCAACTACTACAGCCGGACAGGGGTTGATGAGCAGTTCTTC. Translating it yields CASNYYSRTGVDEQFF. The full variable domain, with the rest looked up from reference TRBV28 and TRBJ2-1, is DVKVTQSSRYLVKRTGEKVFLECVQDMDHENMFWYRQDPGLGLRLIYFSYDVKMKEKGDIPEGYSVSREKKERFSLILESASTNQTSMYLCASNYYSRTGVDEQFFGPGTRLTVL.

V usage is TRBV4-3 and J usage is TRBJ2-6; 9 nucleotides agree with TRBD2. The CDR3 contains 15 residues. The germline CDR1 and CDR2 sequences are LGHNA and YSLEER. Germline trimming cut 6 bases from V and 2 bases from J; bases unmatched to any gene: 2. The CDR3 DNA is TGCGCCAGCAGTAGCGGGGGCGCTGGGGCCAACGTCCTGACTTTC. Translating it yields CASSSGGAGANVLTF.

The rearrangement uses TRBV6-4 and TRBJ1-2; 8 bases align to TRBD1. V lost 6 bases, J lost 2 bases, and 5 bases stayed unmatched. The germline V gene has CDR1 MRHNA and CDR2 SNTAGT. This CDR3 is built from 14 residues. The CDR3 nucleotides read TGTGCCAGCAGGCCAACAGGGGGGAACTATGGCTACACCTTC. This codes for CASRPTGGNYGYTF.

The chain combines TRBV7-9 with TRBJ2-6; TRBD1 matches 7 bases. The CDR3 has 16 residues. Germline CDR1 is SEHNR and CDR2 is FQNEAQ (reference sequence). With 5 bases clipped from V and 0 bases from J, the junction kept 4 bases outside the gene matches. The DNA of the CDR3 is TGTGCCAGCAGCACCACAGGGGACTCTGGGGCCAACGTCCTGACTTTC. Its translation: CASSTTGDSGANVLTF.

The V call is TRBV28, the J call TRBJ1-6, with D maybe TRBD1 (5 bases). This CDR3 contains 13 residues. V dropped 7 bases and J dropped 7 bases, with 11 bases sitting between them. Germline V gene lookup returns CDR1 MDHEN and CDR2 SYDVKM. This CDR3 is CASIRDRNSPLHF. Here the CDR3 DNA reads TGTGCCAGCATTAGAGACAGAAATTCACCCCTCCACTTT.

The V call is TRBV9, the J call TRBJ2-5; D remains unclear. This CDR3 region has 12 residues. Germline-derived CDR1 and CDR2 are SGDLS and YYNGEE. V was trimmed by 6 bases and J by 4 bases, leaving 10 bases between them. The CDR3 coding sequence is TGTGCCAGCACGGCGGACGGAGAGACCCAGTACTTC. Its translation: CASTADGETQYF.

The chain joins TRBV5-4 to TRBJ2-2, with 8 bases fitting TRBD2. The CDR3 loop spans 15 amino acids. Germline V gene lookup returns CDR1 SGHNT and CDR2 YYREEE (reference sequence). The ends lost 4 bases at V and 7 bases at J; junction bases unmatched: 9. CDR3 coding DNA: TGTGCCAGCAGCGTTCAGCGGGAGCTGGGCGGGGAGCTGTTTTTT. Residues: CASSVQRELGGELFF.

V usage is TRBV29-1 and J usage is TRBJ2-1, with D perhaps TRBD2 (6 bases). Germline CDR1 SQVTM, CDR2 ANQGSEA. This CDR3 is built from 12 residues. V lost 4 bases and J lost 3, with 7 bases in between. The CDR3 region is CSVVRDYNEQFF. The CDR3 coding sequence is TGCAGCGTTGTGCGGGACTACAATGAGCAGTTCTTC.

The CDR3 nucleotides read TGTGCCAGCAGCATGACAGGGTCGCAGCCCCAGCATTTT. Translated: CASSMTGSQPQHF. V and J are TRBV7-2 and TRBJ1-5, with TRBD1 identical over 7 bases. From germline, CDR1 is SGHTA and CDR2 FQGNSA. With 5 bases clipped from V and 7 bases from J, the junction kept 5 bases outside the gene matches. The CDR3 consists of 13 residues.

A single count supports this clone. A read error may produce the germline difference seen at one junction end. The CDR3 loop is CASSLDGAGVVHEQFF. CDR3 sequence (DNA): TGTGCCAGCAGCCTAGATGGAGCGGGAGTTGTCCATGAGCAGTTCTTC. The chain has TRBV11-2 and TRBJ2-1; 8 bases align to TRBD2. The CDR3 has 16 amino acids. The V gene's germline CDR1 is SGHAT and CDR2 FQNNGV.

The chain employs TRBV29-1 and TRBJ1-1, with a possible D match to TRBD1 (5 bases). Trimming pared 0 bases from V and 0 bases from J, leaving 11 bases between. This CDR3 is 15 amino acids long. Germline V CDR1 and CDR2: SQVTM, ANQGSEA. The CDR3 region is CSVEDSTVMNTEAFF. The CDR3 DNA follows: TGCAGCGTTGAAGACTCGACAGTGATGAACACTGAAGCTTTCTTT. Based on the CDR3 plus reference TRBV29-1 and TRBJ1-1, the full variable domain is SAVISQKPSRDICQRGTSLTIQCQVDSQVTMMFWYRQQPGQSLTLIATANQGSEATYESGFVIDKFPISRPNLTFSTLTVSNMSPEDSSIYLCSVEDSTVMNTEAFFGQGTRLTVV.

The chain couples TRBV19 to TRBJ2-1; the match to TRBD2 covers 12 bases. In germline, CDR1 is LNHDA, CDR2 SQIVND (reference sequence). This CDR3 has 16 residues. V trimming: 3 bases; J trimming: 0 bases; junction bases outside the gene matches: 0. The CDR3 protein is CASSMGLAGSYNEQFF. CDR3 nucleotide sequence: TGTGCCAGTAGTATGGGACTAGCGGGCTCCTACAATGAGCAGTTCTTC.